This T cell receptor (beta chain) stems from a study of blood T cell repertoires in COVID-19. Profiling relied on immunoSEQ multiplex PCR, and the TCRdb table lists in-frame clones only, not all of them. The table includes 200,000 to 250,000 clones, about 87% detected once. Germline V gene data show CDR1 as SGHDN and CDR2 as FVKESK. Trimming removed 4 bases from V and 5 bases from J; junction bases left unmatched: 11. The CDR3 sequence is 17 residues long. The sample was PBMCs or T cells enriched from blood (not recorded which). This clonotype was obtained from a woman aged 25 to 45 who had recovered from COVID-19. The chain recombines TRBV14 with TRBJ1-6; 7 positions agree with TRBD1. This chain's CDR3 is CASSPRRRGPDNSPLHF. The CDR3 nucleotides read TGTGCCAGCAGCCCCCGGCGGAGGGGGCCCGATAATTCACCCCTCCACTTT.